Sequencing of this T cell receptor beta chain was carried out in a study of T cells in localized non-small cell lung cancer. TCRdb keeps only in-frame clones here, not all; method: immunoSEQ multiplex PCR. The sample holds 45,000 to 50,000 clones, 70% to 90% seen once. This CDR3 is 13 amino acids long. Germline V gives CDR1 MNHNS, CDR2 SASEGT. Trimming stripped 5 bases from V and 4 bases from J, with 9 bases between. Here the sequenced sample was PBMCs, taken before any cancer treatment. The chain uses TRBV6-1 and TRBJ1-5; a weak D match, TRBD1 (6 bases). This TCR was recovered from a man aged 40 to 70 with stage II lung adenocarcinoma. The CDR3 sequence: CASSRQENQPQHF. In DNA, the CDR3 is TGTGCCAGCAGTAGACAGGAAAATCAGCCCCAGCATTTT.